This entry lists 20 T cell receptor beta chains sequenced from one sample in a study of regulatory T cells in long-lasting Graves disease. Time point meaning: newly diagnosed GD, antithyroid drugs for less than 3 months. RNA from PBMCs was the source of the TCR library. Arm-PCR of CDR3 regions with iRepertoire HTBI primers generated TCR beta libraries. TCRdb itself ran the multiplex PCR reads through MiXCR, one entry per CDR3 protein. This table has around 480,000 distinct CDR3 sequences, around 15% appearing once. The sample also formed part of further work on T cells in Graves' hyperthyroidism and ophthalmopathy.

Specimen: peripheral blood mononuclear cells (PBMCs), collected at new diagnosis, from a patient treated with antithyroid drugs. Receptors were obtained from a man aged 40-55 years with Graves disease.

V and J are TRBV9 and TRBJ2-1; D remains ambiguous. Trimming removed 5 bases from V and 10 bases from J, with 16 bases in between. This CDR3 region has 13 residues. Germline CDR1 is SGDLS and CDR2 is YYNGEE. This chain's CDR3 is CASSESSGLEQFF. CDR3 nucleotide sequence: TGTGCCAGCAGTGAAAGTAGTGGGTTGGAGCAGTTCTTC. The entire variable domain, with the rest obtained from reference TRBV9 and TRBJ2-1, is as follows: DSGVTQTPKHLITATGQRVTLRCSPRSGDLSVYWYQQSLDQGLQFLIQYYNGEERAKGNILERFSAQQFPDLHSELNLSSLELGDSALYFCASSESSGLEQFFGPGTRLTVL.

This clonotype was seen more than once but under ten times. A much larger clonotype is one base distant, so this may be a read error. This sequence joins TRBV6-1 and TRBJ1-1; D is uncertain. CDR3 length: 15 residues. Germline V gene data show CDR1 as MNHNS and CDR2 as SASEGT. In DNA, the CDR3 is TGTGTCAGCAGAAGCCTTGGAATACAGAACACTGAAGCTTTCTTT. It translates to CVSRSLGIQNTEAFF.

This clonotype came up many times. V usage is TRBV2 and J usage is TRBJ2-5; 8 bases line up with TRBD1. CDR1 SNHLY and CDR2 FYNNEI come from the germline V gene. Trimming cost V 6 bases and J 9 bases; bases outside gene matches: 9. The CDR3 covers 13 residues. The CDR3 DNA follows: TGTGCCAGCAGCGCAGGGGGCGTGGAGGCCCAGTACTTC. The encoded protein is CASSAGGVEAQYF.

This clonotype has a handful of counts. The genes are TRBV19 and TRBJ1-5, with a possible D match to TRBD1 (5 bases). CDR1 and CDR2 (germline): LNHDA, SQIVND (reference sequence). Deletions cut 7 bases from V and 6 bases from J, with 10 bases between. The CDR3 covers 12 residues. The CDR3 protein is CASIGRGQPQHF. DNA of the CDR3: TGTGCCAGTATCGGAAGGGGTCAGCCCCAGCATTTT.

This clonotype was recorded at least ten times. The chain carries TRBV28 and TRBJ2-5; 8 nucleotides align to TRBD2. CDR3 length equals 13 residues. Germline V lookup: CDR1 MDHEN, CDR2 SYDVKM. With V trimmed by 10 bases and J by 0 bases, 4 bases remained unmatched. The CDR3 nucleotides read TGTGCCACACTAGCGGTGTACCAAGAGACCCAGTACTTC. It specifies CATLAVYQETQYF. Combining the CDR3 with reference TRBV28 and TRBJ2-5 gives the whole variable domain DVKVTQSSRYLVKRTGEKVFLECVQDMDHENMFWYRQDPGLGLRLIYFSYDVKMKEKGDIPEGYSVSREKKERFSLILESASTNQTSMYLCATLAVYQETQYFGPGTRLLVL.

The gene calls are TRBV19 and TRBJ1-2; D not certain. The germline gives CDR1 LNHDA, CDR2 SQIVND (reference sequence). V was trimmed by 3 bases and J by 6 bases, leaving 14 bases between them. The CDR3 consists of 14 residues. The CDR3 DNA is TGTGCCAGTAGTATCGGGCGACATTTCCATGGCTACACCTTC. It yields the protein CASSIGRHFHGYTF. Supplemented by reference TRBV19 and TRBJ1-2, the full variable domain reads DGGITQSPKYLFRKEGQNVTLSCEQNLNHDAMYWYRQDPGQGLRLIYYSQIVNDFQKGDIAEGYSVSREKKESFPLTVTSAQKNPTAFYLCASSIGRHFHGYTFGSGTRLTVV.

This clonotype appeared a few times. CDR3 in amino acids: CASLSGTASAKNIQYF. CDR3 in DNA: TGTGCCAGCCTATCCGGGACAGCCAGTGCCAAAAACATTCAGTACTTC. The chain has TRBV28 and TRBJ2-4; 7 nucleotides line up with TRBD1. The CDR3 contains 16 residues. Germline CDR1 MDHEN, CDR2 SYDVKM. With 8 bases clipped from V and 1 base from J, the junction kept 11 bases outside the gene matches.

V gene TRBV7-6 combines with J gene TRBJ2-3; perhaps D is TRBD1 or TRBD2 (6 bases each). Trimming left V 0 bases short and J 4 bases short, with 11 bases between. Germline loops: CDR1 SGHVS, CDR2 FNYEAQ. The CDR3 totals 15 residues. CDR3 DNA sequence: TGTGCCAGCAGCTTAGCGGGGGGCGGGTCAGATACGCAGTATTTT. The encoded protein is CASSLAGGGSDTQYF.

The genes are TRBV28 and TRBJ2-1, with TRBD2 matching over 9 bases. The germline gives CDR1 MDHEN, CDR2 SYDVKM. CDR3 length: 19 residues. With 4 bases clipped from V and 10 bases from J, the junction kept 23 bases outside the gene matches. The CDR3 DNA reads as TGTGCCAGCAGTTCCGGCCCTCGGTGGGCGGGAGGGCTCTCCTACGAGCAGTTCTTC. This translates into CASSSGPRWAGGLSYEQFF. Full variable domain (missing parts from reference TRBV28 and TRBJ2-1): DVKVTQSSRYLVKRTGEKVFLECVQDMDHENMFWYRQDPGLGLRLIYFSYDVKMKEKGDIPEGYSVSREKKERFSLILESASTNQTSMYLCASSSGPRWAGGLSYEQFFGPGTRLTVL.

This clonotype appeared many times. CDR3 amino acids: CASSYQNTGELFF. The CDR3 DNA sequence: TGTGCCAGCAGTTACCAAAACACCGGGGAGCTGTTTTTT. This chain joins TRBV6-2 or TRBV6-3 and TRBJ2-2, with D unclear. V was cut by 2 bases and J by 2 bases, with 3 bases left in between. CDR3 length equals 13 residues. Germline V gene sequence: CDR1 MNHEY, CDR2 SVGEGT.

The gene calls are TRBV5-4 and TRBJ2-5, with 7 nucleotides matching TRBD1. Unmatched junction bases numbered 12, after V lost 4 bases and J lost 6 bases. CDR3 length equals 15 residues. CDR1 SGHNT and CDR2 YYREEE come from the germline V gene (reference sequence). CDR3 in amino acids: CASSRDSGQAKTQYF. The CDR3, as DNA: TGTGCCAGCAGCCGTGATTCTGGACAGGCTAAGACCCAGTACTTC.

This clonotype occurred many times. V is TRBV2 and J is TRBJ2-1; no reliable D call. This CDR3 spans 13 amino acids. V lost 2 bases, J lost 4 bases, and 6 bases lay in between. The V gene's germline CDR1 is SNHLY and CDR2 FYNNEI. The chain's CDR3 is CASSENTYNEQFF. DNA for the CDR3: TGTGCCAGCAGTGAAAACACGTACAATGAGCAGTTCTTC.

In its sample, this clonotype was seen many times. J is TRBJ2-3 and V is TRBV2, with 8 positions matching TRBD2. The CDR3 totals 12 residues. CDR1 is SNHLY, CDR2 FYNNEI, per germline. Losses at the gene ends were 5 bases for V and 9 bases for J; bases not matched to a gene: 4. The CDR3, as DNA: TGTGCCAGCAGTCCTACTAGCGGAACGCAGTATTTT. It yields the protein CASSPTSGTQYF.

The count of this clonotype is one. A read error may be the cause here, since a much bigger clone is one base away. CDR3 region: CASSLSGAGTYEQFF. The CDR3 DNA is TGTGCCAGCAGTTTAAGTGGCGCGGGAACCTACGAGCAGTTCTTC. The genes are TRBV27 and TRBJ2-1, with a possible D match to TRBD2 (6 bases). Trimming took 2 bases from V and 10 from J, leaving 18 bases between them. The CDR3 length is 15 residues. The germline gives CDR1 MNHEY, CDR2 SMNVEV (reference sequence).

This rearrangement joins TRBV7-3 to TRBJ2-3, with 7 nucleotides matching TRBD2. The ends lost 3 bases at V and 0 bases at J; junction bases unmatched: 3. The CDR3 covers 15 residues. Germline CDR1 and CDR2: SGHTA and FQGTGA. The CDR3 DNA reads as TGTGCCAGCAGCTTTTATAGCGGGAGCACAGATACGCAGTATTTT. It specifies CASSFYSGSTDTQYF.

This clonotype has ten or more counts. The V gene is TRBV2, the J gene TRBJ2-1, with D perhaps being TRBD1 or TRBD2 (5 bases each). Germline V lookup: CDR1 SNHLY, CDR2 FYNNEI. V was pared by 8 bases and J by 0 bases, with 11 bases between. This CDR3 region has 14 residues. The CDR3 loop is CASLGRGSYNEQFF. The CDR3 DNA follows: TGTGCCAGCCTGGGACGGGGCTCCTACAATGAGCAGTTCTTC. The variable domain in full, with the rest retrieved from reference TRBV2 and TRBJ2-1, is EPEVTQTPSHQVTQMGQEVILRCVPISNHLYFYWYRQILGQKVEFLVSFYNNEISEKSEIFDDQFSVERPDGSNFTLKIRSTKLEDSAMYFCASLGRGSYNEQFFGPGTRLTVL.

J is TRBJ2-1 and V is TRBV7-2; D ambiguous. The CDR3 is 13 amino acids. The V gene's germline CDR1 is SGHTA and CDR2 FQGNSA. Trimming removed 4 bases at V and 5 bases at J, with 9 bases between. The CDR3 spells CASSSRVDNEQFF. CDR3 nucleotide sequence: TGTGCCAGCAGCTCCCGGGTCGACAATGAGCAGTTCTTC.

This clonotype was seen at least ten times. This chain links TRBV18 with TRBJ2-5, with unresolved D. V lost 5 bases and J 3 bases, leaving 10 bases between the germline ends. Germline V CDR1 and CDR2: KGHSH, LQKENI. CDR3 length: 13 residues. Here the CDR3 DNA reads TGTGCCAGCTCAGTGGGCCTCGAAGAGACCCAGTACTTC. Amino acids: CASSVGLEETQYF.

The sample holds a few counts of this clonotype. V and J are TRBV6-1 and TRBJ1-2; 8 nucleotides line up with TRBD1. The CDR3 is 15 residues long. The V gene end was trimmed by 5 bases and the J gene end by 2 bases; junction bases not matched to a gene: 7. CDR1 and CDR2 from the germline V gene are MNHNS and SASEGT. CDR3 in amino acids: CASSSQGAGNYGYTF. CDR3 nucleotides: TGTGCCAGCAGTAGCCAGGGGGCAGGAAACTATGGCTACACCTTC.

The table lists this clonotype with many counts. This chain connects TRBV28 to TRBJ2-1; TRBD1 matches 7 bases. The V gene end was trimmed by 4 bases and the J gene end by 9 bases; junction bases not matched to a gene: 15. The CDR3 has 16 residues. Looked up from germline, CDR1 is MDHEN and CDR2 is SYDVKM. This CDR3 reads CASSSLTGFPYGEQFF. CDR3 bases: TGTGCCAGCAGTTCCCTGACAGGGTTCCCGTATGGTGAGCAGTTCTTC.